This is a list of T cell receptor beta chains from one sample in a study of Graves' ophthalmopathy and Graves' hyperthyroidism. Each CDR3 protein is one row after TCRdb ran MiXCR on the multiplex PCR reads. The data show under 350,000 distinct CDR3 sequences, roughly a sixth seen once. The sequenced material came from peripheral blood. These receptors were collected from an adult man with Graves' ophthalmopathy. The conserved cysteine and the conserved F or W are not part of the CDR3 here. Expanded clones get a size class; other rows say once, few or many, or leave the size out.

j_gene: TRBJ1-1
len: 11
v_gene: TRBV7-3
abundance: many
CDR3aa: ASSETGETEAF

j_gene: TRBJ2-2
len: 10
v_gene: TRBV29-1
abundance: many
CDR3aa: SVQGLARELF

j_gene: TRBJ2-7
len: 14
v_gene: TRBV28
abundance: NA
CDR3aa: ASSTSGGGLNYEQY

j_gene: TRBJ1-1
len: 8
v_gene: TRBV7-3
abundance: many
CDR3aa: ASSPAEAF

j_gene: TRBJ1-1
len: 9
v_gene: TRBV6-1
abundance: few
CDR3aa: ASNGVGAAF

j_gene: TRBJ1-1
len: 12
v_gene: TRBV10-3
abundance: many
CDR3aa: AISPGQETTEAF

j_gene: TRBJ2-7
len: 12
v_gene: TRBV24-1
abundance: many
CDR3aa: ATPGERGGYEQY

j_gene: TRBJ2-5
len: 11
v_gene: TRBV7-2
abundance: many
CDR3aa: ASSLVRDETQY

j_gene: TRBJ2-3
len: 11
v_gene: TRBV9
abundance: few
CDR3aa: ASSVEGTDTQY

j_gene: TRBJ1-1
len: 13
v_gene: TRBV6-5
abundance: NA
CDR3aa: ASSYSGGQNTEAF

j_gene: TRBJ2-5
len: 11
v_gene: TRBV11-2
abundance: many
CDR3aa: ASSLPPLETQY

j_gene: TRBJ1-1
len: 12
v_gene: TRBV28
abundance: NA
CDR3aa: ASSPHPMGTEAF

j_gene: TRBJ2-5
len: 16
v_gene: TRBV7-2
abundance: many
CDR3aa: ASSSGLAGGMIPETQY

j_gene: TRBJ2-7
len: 15
v_gene: TRBV6-4
abundance: many
CDR3aa: ASSRTPGLALSYEQY

j_gene: TRBJ2-7
len: 13
v_gene: TRBV4-1
abundance: many
CDR3aa: ASSQDIGRAYEQY

j_gene: TRBJ2-5
len: 12
v_gene: TRBV6-2/TRBV6-3
abundance: many
CDR3aa: ASSPRHPQETQY

j_gene: TRBJ2-5
len: 11
v_gene: TRBV27
abundance: NA
CDR3aa: ASSKGYQETQY

j_gene: TRBJ1-2
len: 11
v_gene: TRBV5-5
abundance: few
CDR3aa: ASSLQGNYGYI

j_gene: TRBJ1-1
len: 12
v_gene: TRBV6-5
abundance: many
CDR3aa: ASSYGSVNTEAF

j_gene: TRBJ2-2
len: 14
v_gene: TRBV18
abundance: many
CDR3aa: ASSPRVAASAGELF

j_gene: TRBJ2-6
len: 16
v_gene: TRBV10-3
abundance: many
CDR3aa: AISDGRAGLFGANVLT

j_gene: TRBJ1-6
len: 12
v_gene: TRBV28
abundance: many
CDR3aa: ASSPTGRNSPLH

j_gene: TRBJ1-3
len: 14
v_gene: TRBV30
abundance: many
CDR3aa: AWSQAGTNSGNTIY

j_gene: TRBJ1-6
len: 10
v_gene: TRBV7-2
abundance: many
CDR3aa: ASSLAGSFLH

j_gene: TRBJ2-5
len: 14
v_gene: TRBV6-2/TRBV6-3
abundance: NA
CDR3aa: ASSYSTLAGGETQY

j_gene: TRBJ2-7
len: 14
v_gene: TRBV20-1
abundance: many
CDR3aa: SARGPGQANSYEQY

j_gene: TRBJ2-2
len: 12
v_gene: TRBV6-1
abundance: many
CDR3aa: ASGGQADTGELF